This T cell receptor beta chain emerged from a study of regulatory T cells in long-lasting Graves disease. Arm-PCR of CDR3 regions and iRepertoire HTBI primers were the basis on which TCR beta libraries were built. Original processing notes: The samples included around 62 TRBV and 14 TRBJ segments. MiXCR, applied by TCRdb to the multiplex PCR reads, yields one record per CDR3 protein. These V and J calls rely on TCRdb rather than the paper's analysis. The table includes around 450,000 distinct CDR3 sequences, about 16% detected once. The time point is: newly diagnosed GD, antithyroid drugs for less than 3 months. The TCR library was made from RNA that had been extracted from PBMCs in TRIzol. Comments on this clonotype: As yet, its antigen is unknown.

General study findings and limits: Relative to new patients (roughly 900), persistent patients exhibited greater sharing of public clonotypes (2,741).

This sample also appeared in a second study, on T cells in Graves' hyperthyroidism and ophthalmopathy. In that study: The model made its ophthalmopathy prediction, and onset followed a median 6.5 months later.

This receptor was identified in a man aged 40-55 years with Graves disease. This specimen consisted of peripheral blood mononuclear cells (PBMCs), obtained at new diagnosis, from a patient treated with antithyroid drugs.

The CDR3 sequence is CATSRGEAGNTDTQYF. The CDR3 nucleotides are TGTGCCACCAGCAGAGGGGAGGCGGGAAACACAGATACGCAGTATTTT. V gene TRBV15 combines with J gene TRBJ2-3; a weak D match, TRBD2 (6 bases). The ends were cut back, 1 base at V and 2 bases at J, with 13 bases in the middle. CDR1 and CDR2 from the germline V gene are LNHNV and YYDKDF (reference sequence). The length of the CDR3 is 16 residues.